The rows below give T cell receptor beta chains drawn from one sample of a study of T cell responses to AZD1222 COVID-19 vaccine. Using immunoSEQ multiplex PCR, the repertoire was profiled, and TCRdb retains in-frame clones only, with some absent. The sample shows 90,000 to 100,000 clones, 87% of them seen only once. Sequencing used peripheral blood, obtained on day 0 of AZD1222 vaccination. These receptors were taken from an adult in good health. The CDR3 runs from the conserved cysteine through the conserved F or W. Each record gives: D gene, V gene, J gene, clone size, CDR3 length, CDR3 protein, CDR3 DNA. A D gene is named only where the DNA matches it firmly. A clone size is listed for some rows: how often the clone was seen (once, few, many), or a class if it is expanded.

d_call: NA; v_call: TRBV7-9; j_call: TRBJ1-4; clone_size: NA; cdr3_length: 15; cdr3_aa: CASSANRGPNEKLFF; cdr3_nt: TGTGCCAGCAGCGCCAACAGAGGACCAAATGAAAAACTGTTTTTT
d_call: NA; v_call: TRBV5-4; j_call: TRBJ1-1; clone_size: NA; cdr3_length: 13; cdr3_aa: CASSLEGSLVAFF; cdr3_nt: TGTGCCAGCAGCTTGGAGGGTTCTCTCGTCGCTTTCTTT
d_call: NA; v_call: TRBV6-4; j_call: TRBJ2-3; clone_size: few; cdr3_length: 14; cdr3_aa: CASSAVGDSDTQYF; cdr3_nt: TGTGCCAGCAGCGCTGTGGGGGACTCAGATACGCAGTATTTT
d_call: TRBD1; v_call: TRBV25-1; j_call: TRBJ2-7; clone_size: NA; cdr3_length: 15; cdr3_aa: CASSERDRVTYEQYF; cdr3_nt: TGTGCCAGCAGTGAACGTGACAGGGTGACCTACGAGCAGTACTTC
d_call: NA; v_call: TRBV3-1/TRBV3-2; j_call: TRBJ1-4; clone_size: NA; cdr3_length: 15; cdr3_aa: CASSQVGQFNEKLFF; cdr3_nt: TGTGCCAGCAGCCAAGTAGGACAGTTTAATGAAAAACTGTTTTTT
d_call: TRBD1; v_call: TRBV4-1; j_call: TRBJ1-4; clone_size: once; cdr3_length: 15; cdr3_aa: CASTLSETGNEKLFF; cdr3_nt: TGCGCCAGCACCCTTAGTGAGACAGGGAATGAAAAACTGTTTTTT
d_call: NA; v_call: TRBV21-1; j_call: TRBJ1-5; clone_size: once; cdr3_length: 14; cdr3_aa: CASSEKGTGAPQHF; cdr3_nt: TGTGCCAGCAGCGAAAAAGGAACCGGAGCGCCCCAGCATTTT
d_call: TRBD1; v_call: TRBV11-2; j_call: TRBJ1-1; clone_size: NA; cdr3_length: 15; cdr3_aa: CASSSSDRKNTEAFF; cdr3_nt: TGTGCCAGCAGCTCCTCGGACAGGAAGAACACTGAAGCTTTCTTT
d_call: TRBD2; v_call: TRBV4-3; j_call: TRBJ2-3; clone_size: NA; cdr3_length: 18; cdr3_aa: CASSQDRPSGIHTDTQYF; cdr3_nt: TGCGCCAGCAGCCAAGATCGGCCTAGCGGGATTCACACAGATACGCAGTATTTT
d_call: NA; v_call: TRBV24-1; j_call: TRBJ2-3; clone_size: NA; cdr3_length: 13; cdr3_aa: CATSVGSTDTQYF; cdr3_nt: TGTGCCACCAGTGTTGGGAGCACAGATACGCAGTATTTT
d_call: NA; v_call: TRBV7-2; j_call: TRBJ1-2; clone_size: NA; cdr3_length: 15; cdr3_aa: CASSLVAGLGYGYTF; cdr3_nt: TGTGCCAGCAGCTTAGTGGCGGGGCTAGGCTATGGCTACACCTTC
d_call: TRBD1; v_call: TRBV7-2; j_call: TRBJ1-2; clone_size: NA; cdr3_length: 14; cdr3_aa: CASSLLGQVAGYTF; cdr3_nt: TGTGCCAGCAGCCTCTTGGGACAGGTTGCTGGCTACACCTTC